Shown below are 17 T cell receptor beta chains from a single sample sequenced in a study of T cells in Graves' hyperthyroidism and ophthalmopathy. RNA transcripts gave rise to amplified TCR beta CDR3 regions. The TCR CDR3 first-round RT-PCR relied on the HTBI primer set. TCRdb ran MiXCR on the multiplex PCR reads and lists one entry per CDR3 protein. The repertoire holds 620,000 or so distinct CDR3 sequences, with roughly 15% as singletons. Sequenced material: blood. The receptors originated from a woman between 50 and 59 years old with Graves' ophthalmopathy.

This clonotype was counted many times. V gene TRBV12-3 or TRBV12-4 combines with J gene TRBJ2-3; TRBD1 or TRBD2 may be the D gene (5 bases each). The CDR3 has 15 amino acids. Trimming pared 6 bases from V and 0 bases from J, leaving 13 bases between. This chain's CDR3 is CASSLGTASTDTQYF. CDR3 bases: TGTGCCAGCAGCCTCGGGACGGCTAGCACAGATACGCAGTATTTT.

V gene TRBV7-3 combines with J gene TRBJ1-2, with unresolved D. The ends were cut back, 5 bases at V and 6 bases at J, with 13 bases in the middle. CDR3 size: 13 residues. Germline loops: CDR1 SGHTA, CDR2 FQGTGA. CDR3 residues: CASSPGLGNGYTF. The CDR3 coding sequence is TGTGCCAGCAGCCCGGGGTTGGGAAATGGCTACACCTTC. Based on the CDR3 plus reference TRBV7-3 and TRBJ1-2, the full variable domain is GAGVSQTPSNKVTEKGKYVELRCDPISGHTALYWYRQSLGQGPEFLIYFQGTGAADDSGLPNDRFFAVRPEGSVSTLKIQRTERGDSAVYLCASSPGLGNGYTFGSGTRLTVV.

This clonotype has a count of ten or more. V gene TRBV7-9 combines with J gene TRBJ2-3; D remains ambiguous. V gave up 4 bases and J gave up 0 bases, with 11 bases separating them. Looked up from germline, CDR1 is SEHNR and CDR2 is FQNEAQ (reference sequence). The CDR3 has 15 amino acids. The CDR3 DNA reads as TGTGCCAGCAGCTACCTTTCCTCTAGCACAGATACGCAGTATTTT. Encoded protein: CASSYLSSSTDTQYF. The full variable domain, its missing parts supplied by reference TRBV7-9 and TRBJ2-3, is DTGVSQNPRHKITKRGQNVTFRCDPISEHNRLYWYRQTLGQGPEFLTYFQNEAQLEKSRLLSDRFSAERPKGSFSTLEIQRTEQGDSAMYLCASSYLSSSTDTQYFGPGTRLTVL.

The rearrangement links TRBV6-2 or TRBV6-3 to TRBJ2-7; D is unclear. Trimming cost V 8 bases and J 3 bases, with 14 bases left between them. CDR1 MNHEY and CDR2 SVGEGT come from the germline V gene. This CDR3 has 13 residues. The CDR3 nucleotides read TGTGCCAGCGCCCTGAGCGAAATCTACGAGCAGTACTTC. This sequence encodes CASALSEIYEQYF.

This clonotype was counted only a few times. This sequence joins TRBV12-3 or TRBV12-4 and TRBJ2-2; TRBD2 might be the D (6 bases). The V end lost 0 bases, the J end lost 6 bases, and 8 bases lay between the germline ends. The CDR3 runs to 14 residues. CDR3 residues: CASSLAGGAGELFF. The CDR3 region has the DNA TGTGCCAGCAGTTTAGCGGGAGGCGCCGGGGAGCTGTTTTTT.

This clonotype has more than one count but fewer than ten. This chain uses TRBV7-2 with TRBJ2-2, with D tentatively TRBD1 or TRBD2 (5 bases each). Germline V gives CDR1 SGHTA, CDR2 FQGNSA. V lost 2 bases to trimming and J lost 6 bases, with 22 bases between them. The CDR3 length is 18 residues. The CDR3 loop is CASSLTGTPYNAAGELFF. In DNA, the CDR3 is TGTGCCAGCAGCTTAACCGGGACCCCGTATAATGCTGCCGGGGAGCTGTTTTTT.

This clonotype was counted at least ten times. The chain uses TRBV6-1 and TRBJ1-5; a possible D gene is TRBD1 (5 bases). Germline CDR1 is MNHNS and CDR2 is SASEGT. This CDR3 comprises 15 residues. V was trimmed by 5 bases and J by 4 bases, leaving 15 bases between them. The CDR3 nucleotides are TGTGCCAGCAGTTACGACCTGGGGGGGAATCAGCCCCAGCATTTT. This encodes CASSYDLGGNQPQHF.

This clonotype appeared many times. This chain joins TRBV11-1 and TRBJ2-7, with 8 nucleotides matching TRBD2. The CDR3 loop spans 13 amino acids. Trimming removed 3 bases from V and 4 bases from J; junction bases left unmatched: 2. Germline values: CDR1 SGHAT, CDR2 FQDESV (reference sequence). The CDR3 sequence: CASSLGTRYEQYF. The DNA for the CDR3 is TGTGCCAGCAGCTTGGGGACTAGGTACGAGCAGTACTTC.

This clonotype occurred a few times. For the CDR3, the DNA is TGTGCCACCAGCAGAGATTATTCGGTCACTGAAGCTTTCTTT. This sequence encodes CATSRDYSVTEAFF. This chain connects TRBV15 to TRBJ1-1; unclear D gene. Germline assignment: CDR1 LNHNV and CDR2 YYDKDF (reference sequence). The CDR3 contains 14 residues. V was trimmed by 0 bases and J by 4 bases, leaving 9 bases between them.

This clonotype was detected many times. The gene calls are TRBV7-3 and TRBJ2-7, with 9 positions matching TRBD1. The CDR3 is made up of 14 amino acids. In germline, CDR1 is SGHTA, CDR2 FQGTGA. The ends lost 5 bases at V and 5 bases at J; junction bases unmatched: 7. CDR3 sequence reads: CASSPGQGSDEQYF. DNA of the CDR3: TGTGCCAGCAGCCCCGGACAGGGGTCCGACGAGCAGTACTTC. Drawing the rest from reference TRBV7-3 and TRBJ2-7, the complete variable domain is GAGVSQTPSNKVTEKGKYVELRCDPISGHTALYWYRQSLGQGPEFLIYFQGTGAADDSGLPNDRFFAVRPEGSVSTLKIQRTERGDSAVYLCASSPGQGSDEQYFGPGTRLTVT.

In its sample, this clonotype was seen many times. This chain joins TRBV7-2 and TRBJ2-3, with a tentative D call TRBD1 (5 bases). Between the trimmed V and J ends, which lost 3 bases and 4 bases, there was a span of 8 bases. Germline CDR1 and CDR2: SGHTA and FQGNSA. CDR3 length: 13 residues. CDR3 protein: CASSLATADTQYF. CDR3 DNA: TGTGCCAGCAGCTTGGCGACAGCAGATACGCAGTATTTT.

This clonotype was seen a few times. V is TRBV27 and J is TRBJ1-2, with 7 bases that match TRBD1. This CDR3 contains 15 residues. Trimming at V came to 3 bases and at J to 4 bases, leaving 8 bases not matched to a gene. Germline V gene data show CDR1 as MNHEY and CDR2 as SMNVEV (reference sequence). The CDR3 loop is CASSLGDSGLYGYTF. CDR3 DNA sequence: TGTGCCAGCAGTTTGGGGGACAGCGGACTCTATGGCTACACCTTC.

This clonotype was recorded many times. The CDR3 loop reads CAWSLRAGSDYGYTF. CDR3 coding DNA: TGTGCCTGGAGTCTAAGGGCAGGGAGTGACTATGGCTACACCTTC. The chain has TRBV30 and TRBJ1-2; TRBD1 might be the D (5 bases). V was clipped by 2 bases and J by 3 bases, with 16 bases between them. The CDR3 is 15 residues long. Germline V lookup: CDR1 GTSNPN, CDR2 SVGIG (reference sequence).

This clonotype occurred many times. V usage is TRBV28 and J usage is TRBJ1-2, with D uncertain. The germline CDR1 and CDR2 sequences are MDHEN and SYDVKM. The CDR3 has 13 residues. V was shortened by 6 bases and J by 3 bases, with 11 bases between the two germline ends. CDR3 nucleotide sequence: TGTGCCAGCAGCCTGGGTTATGACTATGGCTACACCTTC. Translated: CASSLGYDYGYTF.

The genes are TRBV6-1 and TRBJ1-1; possible D gene TRBD1, 5 bases. Trimming took 6 bases from V and 3 from J, leaving 11 bases between them. CDR3 length equals 13 residues. Germline assignment: CDR1 MNHNS and CDR2 SASEGT. The CDR3 DNA follows: TGTGCCAGCAGAATCACAGGCTACACTGAAGCTTTCTTT. Protein product: CASRITGYTEAFF.

This clonotype has only a few counts. This chain connects TRBV3-1 to TRBJ2-7; 10 bases map to TRBD2. Germline assignment: CDR1 LGHDT and CDR2 YNNKEL (reference sequence). The CDR3 has 16 residues. V trimming: 0 bases; J trimming: 4 bases; junction bases outside the gene matches: 6. The CDR3 sequence: CASSQDRLAGTYEQYF. The CDR3 coding sequence is TGTGCCAGCAGCCAAGATCGACTAGCGGGTACTTACGAGCAGTACTTC.

Worth noting for this clonotype: Possible read error: a much larger clone is one base away. This sequence joins TRBV7-8 and TRBJ1-2; the match to TRBD1 covers 8 bases. CDR3 size: 18 residues. Germline values: CDR1 SGHVS, CDR2 FQNEAQ. The CDR3 spells CASNLTWQGRGRADGYTF. In nucleotides, the CDR3 is TGTGCCAGCAACTTAACTTGGCAGGGCAGGGGGCGCGCGGATGGCTACACCTTC. The full variable domain, its missing parts supplied by reference TRBV7-8 and TRBJ1-2, is GAGVSQSPRYKVAKRGQDVALRCDPISGHVSLFWYQQALGQGPEFLTYFQNEAQLDKSGLPSDRFFAERPEGSVSTLKIQRTQQEDSAVYLCASNLTWQGRGRADGYTFGSGTRLTVV.